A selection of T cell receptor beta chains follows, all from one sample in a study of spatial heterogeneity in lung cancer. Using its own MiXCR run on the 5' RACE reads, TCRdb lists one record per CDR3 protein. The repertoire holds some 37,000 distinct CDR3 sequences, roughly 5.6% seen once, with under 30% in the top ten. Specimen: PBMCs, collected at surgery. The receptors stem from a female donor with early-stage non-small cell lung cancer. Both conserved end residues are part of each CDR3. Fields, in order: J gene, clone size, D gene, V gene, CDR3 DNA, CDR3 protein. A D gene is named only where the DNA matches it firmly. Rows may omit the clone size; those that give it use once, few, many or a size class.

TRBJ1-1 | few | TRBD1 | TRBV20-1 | TGCAGTGTTTTCCCCGGGACAGGGAGTACTGAAGCTTTCTTT | CSVFPGTGSTEAFF
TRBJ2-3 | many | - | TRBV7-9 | TGTGCCAGCAGGAGCCAAGATACGCAGTATTTT | CASRSQDTQYF
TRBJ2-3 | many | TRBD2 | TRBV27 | TGTGCCAGCAGTTTATCGGCGGGGGTGACAGATACGCAGTATTTT | CASSLSAGVTDTQYF
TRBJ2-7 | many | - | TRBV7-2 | TGTGCCAGCAGCTCGGGACCAGCCGCCTACGAGCAGTACTTC | CASSSGPAAYEQYF
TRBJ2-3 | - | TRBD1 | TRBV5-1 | TGCGCCAGCAGCCCGACAGGGAGCGATACGCAGTATTTT | CASSPTGSDTQYF
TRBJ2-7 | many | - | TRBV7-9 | TGTGCCAGCAGCGAAACAGGAATCTCCTACGAGCAGTACTTC | CASSETGISYEQYF
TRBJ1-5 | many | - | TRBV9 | TGTGCCAGCAGCGTAGGAGGGTATAGCAATCAGCCCCAGCATTTT | CASSVGGYSNQPQHF
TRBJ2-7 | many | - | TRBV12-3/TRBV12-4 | TGTGCCAGCAGTTTATTGAGCGGAAGCGAGCAGTACTTC | CASSLLSGSEQYF
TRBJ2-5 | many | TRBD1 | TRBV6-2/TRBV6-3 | TGTGCCAGCAGCCCACCCGGGACAGGGGAACAGACCCAGTACTTC | CASSPPGTGEQTQYF
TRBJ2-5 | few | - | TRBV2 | TGTGCCAGCAGTGTTAATGTTGCAGAGGAGCAAGAGACCCAGTACTTC | CASSVNVAEEQETQYF
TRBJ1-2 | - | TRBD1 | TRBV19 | TGTGCCAGTAGTTTCCGAACAGGGGGCGCGGGCTACACCTTC | CASSFRTGGAGYTF
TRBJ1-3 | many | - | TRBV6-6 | TGTGCCAGCAGTTACTCGAGCAGGATAGGAAACACCATATATTTT | CASSYSSRIGNTIYF
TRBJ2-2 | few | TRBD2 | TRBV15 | TGTGCCACCAGCAGAGGACGGGCTAGCGGGATAGTTCCCGGGGAGCTGTTTTTT | CATSRGRASGIVPGELFF
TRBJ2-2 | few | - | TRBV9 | TGTGCCAGCAGCGTAGCTTCTGGGGGGACATACACCGGGGAGCTGTTTTTT | CASSVASGGTYTGELFF
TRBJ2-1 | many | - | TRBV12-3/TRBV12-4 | TGTGCCAGCAGAGAAAGTAACGATGAGCAGTTCTTC | CASRESNDEQFF
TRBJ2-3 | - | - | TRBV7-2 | TGTGCCAGCAGCTGGGGACCAGATACGCAGTATTTT | CASSWGPDTQYF
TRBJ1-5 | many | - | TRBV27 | TGTGCCAGCATGGGGCTACCGTGGGGCAATCAGCCCCAGCATTTT | CASMGLPWGNQPQHF
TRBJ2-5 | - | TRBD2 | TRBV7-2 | TGTGCCAGCAGAGAAGCGGGAGGGGTTGAGACCCAGTACTTC | CASREAGGVETQYF
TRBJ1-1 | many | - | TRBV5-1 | TGCGCCAGCAGCTTAAGAGGTGGTAGCACTGAAGCTTTCTTT | CASSLRGGSTEAFF
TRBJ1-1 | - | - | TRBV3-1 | TGTGCCAGCAGCCAACAGCTGGGGGGGACTGAAGCTTTCTTT | CASSQQLGGTEAFF
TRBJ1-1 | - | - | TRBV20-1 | TGCAGTGCTAGAGATAGGCAGCCGAACACTGAAGCTTTCTTT | CSARDRQPNTEAFF
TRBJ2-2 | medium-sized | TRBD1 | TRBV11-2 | TGTGCCAGCAGCTATCTCACCAGGGGGCGCGCCGGGGAGCTGTTTTTT | CASSYLTRGRAGELFF
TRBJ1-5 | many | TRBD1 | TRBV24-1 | TGTGCCACCAGTGGTGGGGACAGGGTCGAACAGCAGCCCCAGCATTTT | CATSGGDRVEQQPQHF
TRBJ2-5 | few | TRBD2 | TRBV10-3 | TGTGCCATCAAGGCTAGCGGGAGTTTTTGGGAGACCCAGTACTTC | CAIKASGSFWETQYF
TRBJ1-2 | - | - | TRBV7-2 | TGTGCCAGCAGCGCCTCTCAGGGATCTATGTATGGCTACACCTTC | CASSASQGSMYGYTF
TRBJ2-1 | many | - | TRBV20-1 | TGCAGTGCTAAAGGTCTAGCGCAGTCCTACAATGAGCAGTTCTTC | CSAKGLAQSYNEQFF
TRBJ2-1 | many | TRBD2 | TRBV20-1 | TGCAGTGCTAGAGATCCGGCGGGAGCGGGGACCTACAATGAGCAGTTCTTC | CSARDPAGAGTYNEQFF
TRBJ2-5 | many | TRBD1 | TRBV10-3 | TGTGCCATCAGTGGGGGGGACAGGGACGTCCAAGAGACCCAGTACTTC | CAISGGDRDVQETQYF
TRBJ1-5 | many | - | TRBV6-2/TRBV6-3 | TGTGCCAGCAGTTACTCCGGGGGCCGGAGGAGCAATCAGCCCCAGCATTTT | CASSYSGGRRSNQPQHF
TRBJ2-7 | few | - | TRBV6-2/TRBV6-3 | TGTGCCAGCAGCCCGCAGGGACACCTCTCCTACGAGCAGTACTTC | CASSPQGHLSYEQYF
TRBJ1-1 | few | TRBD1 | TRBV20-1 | TGCAGTGCTAGAGGGACAGGAGGGGGTGAAGCTTTCTTT | CSARGTGGGEAFF
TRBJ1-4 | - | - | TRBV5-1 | TGCGCCAGCAGCTTGGTAGGGAATGAAAAACTGTTTTTT | CASSLVGNEKLFF
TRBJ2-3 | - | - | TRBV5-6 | TGTGCCAGCAGCTTCGGAGGCCAGGGGGGAGCGGATACGCAGTATTTT | CASSFGGQGGADTQYF
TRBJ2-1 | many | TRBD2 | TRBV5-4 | TGTGCCAGCAGCTTGGAGCTAGCGGGAAGGAGGGGGCAGTTCTTC | CASSLELAGRRGQFF
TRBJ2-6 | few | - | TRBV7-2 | TGTGCCAGCAGCCCGGCGTCTACTGGGGCCAACGTCCTGACTTTC | CASSPASTGANVLTF
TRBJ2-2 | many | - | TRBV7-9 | TGTGCCAGCAGCTCGGCCGGGGTCTCATGGGACACCGGGGAGCTGTTTTTT | CASSSAGVSWDTGELFF